A selection of T cell receptor beta chains follows, all from one sample in a study of Ad26.COV2.S vaccination and SARS-CoV-2 variants. Sequencing used immunoSEQ multiplex PCR; TCRdb keeps in-frame clones, though not all of them. The table lists about 250,000 clones, about 83% of them singletons. The sequences come from peripheral blood, collected in a trial of Ad26.COV2.S vaccine versus placebo. Source of these receptors: a person aged 18-60 years who received the Ad26.COV2.S COVID-19 vaccine or a placebo. CDR3s include the opening cysteine and the closing phenylalanine or tryptophan. The D gene is left open where the match is weak. A clone size is listed for some rows: how often the clone was seen (once, few, many), or a class if it is expanded.

>NA|NA|TRBJ2-1|TRBV5-1
TGCGCCAGCAAGTTTAGGACGGGGAATGATGAGCAGTTCTTC
CASKFRTGNDEQFF
>NA|NA|TRBJ2-2|TRBV5-1
TGCGCCAGCAGCTTGAACGGAGCGAACACCGGGGAGCTGTTTTTT
CASSLNGANTGELFF
>NA|TRBD1|TRBJ2-7|TRBV6-5
TGTGCCAGCAGTTTCCGGGACAGGGGTTGGTACGAGCAGTACTTC
CASSFRDRGWYEQYF
>NA|TRBD2|TRBJ2-5|TRBV6-2/TRBV6-3
TGTGCCAGCAGTAGTACCGGGACTAGGGGAGAGACCCAGTACTTC
CASSSTGTRGETQYF
>NA|TRBD1|TRBJ1-3|TRBV20-1
TGCAGTGCTAGTAGAAGGGGGCGAGGAAACACCATATATTTT
CSASRRGRGNTIYF
>once|NA|TRBJ2-2|TRBV4-3
TGCGCCAGCAGCCAAGATGACTGGGGAGAGGGACCAACCGGGGAGCTGTTTTTT
CASSQDDWGEGPTGELFF
>NA|TRBD1|TRBJ1-2|TRBV2
TGTGCCAGCGTCGAAACAGGGGATGGCTACACCTTC
CASVETGDGYTF
>NA|TRBD1|TRBJ1-1|TRBV4-3
TGCGCCAGCAATTTATTCGACAGGGAAGGTACTGAAGCTTTCTTT
CASNLFDREGTEAFF
>NA|TRBD2|TRBJ2-3|TRBV18
TGTGCCAGCTCACCTTTGCGGGGGGGTGGCACAGATACGCAGTATTTT
CASSPLRGGGTDTQYF
>NA|TRBD1|TRBJ1-5|TRBV10-1
TGCGCCAGCAGTTGGTCGACAGGGTTGAATCAGCCCCAGCATTTT
CASSWSTGLNQPQHF
>NA|TRBD1|TRBJ2-3|TRBV2
TGTGCCAGCAGTCCCGACAGGGACACAGATACGCAGTATTTT
CASSPDRDTDTQYF
>NA|TRBD1|TRBJ2-7|TRBV29-1
TGCAGCGTTGCAGGGGGCGAACAGTACGAGCAGTACTTC
CSVAGGEQYEQYF
>NA|NA|TRBJ2-6|TRBV27
TGTGCCAGCAGTTTACATGGGGTGGAGGCCAACGTCCTGACTTTC
CASSLHGVEANVLTF
>NA|TRBD1|TRBJ1-2|TRBV7-9
TGTGCCAGCAGCTTCTTAACAGGGGGCGAGTCTCCCTTC
CASSFLTGGESPF
>NA|NA|TRBJ1-6|TRBV6-5
TGTGCCAGCAAAACTCCGGATTCACCCCTCCACTTT
CASKTPDSPLHF
>few|NA|TRBJ1-6|TRBV6-5
TGTGCCAGCAGTCCAGGGACTTATTCACCCCTCCACTTT
CASSPGTYSPLHF
>once|TRBD2|TRBJ2-1|TRBV7-9
TGTGCCAGCAGCTTAGTGCCGGGACTAGCGGGAGGGTACAATGAGCAGTTCTTC
CASSLVPGLAGGYNEQFF
>NA|NA|TRBJ1-2|TRBV18
TGTGCCAGCTCACCGGATAAACACTATGGCTACACCTTC
CASSPDKHYGYTF
>NA|NA|TRBJ1-1|TRBV18
TGTGCCAGCTCACCTAGCACAGGGGAAGCTTTCTTT
CASSPSTGEAFF
>NA|TRBD1|TRBJ2-5|TRBV5-4
TGTGCCAGCCACCAGGGGGCGGCGGAGACCCAGTACTTC
CASHQGAAETQYF
>NA|NA|TRBJ2-3|TRBV5-1
TGCGCCAGCAGCTTAAGCAATCCGACAGATACGCAGTATTTT
CASSLSNPTDTQYF
>NA|TRBD2|TRBJ2-2|TRBV7-3
TGTGCCAGCAGTGGAGCGGGAAAAACCGGGGAGCTGTTTTTT
CASSGAGKTGELFF
>NA|NA|TRBJ2-1|TRBV15
TGTGCCACCACCGGGACTCGTTCCTACAATGAGCAGTTCTTC
CATTGTRSYNEQFF
>NA|NA|TRBJ2-1|TRBV14
TGTGCCAGCAGCCGAGGCGGGGCGAATGAGCAGTTCTTC
CASSRGGANEQFF
>NA|NA|TRBJ2-7|TRBV5-6
TGTGCCAGCAGCCTTGGTTACAGCTCCTACGAGCAGTACTTC
CASSLGYSSYEQYF
>NA|NA|TRBJ2-4|TRBV7-2
TGTGCCAGCAGCTTCGACGCCGGGACTCGAAACATTCAGTACTTC
CASSFDAGTRNIQYF
>NA|NA|TRBJ1-1|TRBV6-4
TGTGCCAGCAGCCACCGGGATAACACTGAAGCTTTCTTT
CASSHRDNTEAFF
>NA|NA|TRBJ2-5|TRBV7-9
TGTGCCAGCAGCTTAACCCCGGGGCGCCCAGAGACCCAGTACTTC
CASSLTPGRPETQYF
>NA|NA|TRBJ1-4|TRBV6-2/TRBV6-3
TGTGCCAGCAGTTACTCGAACTTCCGAGTTGCAACTAATGAAAAACTGTTTTTT
CASSYSNFRVATNEKLFF
>NA|TRBD1|TRBJ2-3|TRBV6-2/TRBV6-3
TGTGCCAGCAGTTACTCGAGAAAGGGGGCTGTCACAGATACGCAGTATTTT
CASSYSRKGAVTDTQYF
>NA|NA|TRBJ1-2|TRBV30
TGTGCCTGGACCGCCGAACCTCTCTATGGCTACACCTTC
CAWTAEPLYGYTF
>NA|TRBD2|TRBJ2-3|TRBV7-3
TGTGCCAGCAGTCGTCTCGGCGGGAGGGACACAGATACGCAGTATTTT
CASSRLGGRDTDTQYF
>NA|NA|TRBJ2-7|TRBV12-5
TGTGCTAGTGGCTTTGGACTATACGAGCAGTACTTC
CASGFGLYEQYF
>NA|NA|TRBJ1-2|TRBV30
TGTGCCTGGAGTGCGGAGCGGAGCGGCTACACCTTC
CAWSAERSGYTF
>NA|TRBD2|TRBJ2-5|TRBV5-6
TGTGCCAGCAGACTACTAGCGGGGAGACAAGAGACCCAGTACTTC
CASRLLAGRQETQYF
>NA|TRBD1|TRBJ1-4|TRBV25-1
TGTGCCAGCAGTGGATCCGGGACAGGGAATGAAAAACTGTTTTTT
CASSGSGTGNEKLFF
>NA|TRBD2|TRBJ2-3|TRBV7-2
TGTGCCAGCAGCTCACCCAAATTAGCGGGAACTGAGGCAGATACGCAGTATTTT
CASSSPKLAGTEADTQYF
>NA|NA|TRBJ2-3|TRBV9
TGTGCCAGCAGCGCCCGGACTGGGACGCAGTATTTT
CASSARTGTQYF
>NA|NA|TRBJ1-6|TRBV4-1
TGCGCCAGCAGCCAAGATCGGTCAGGGAATAATTCACCCCTCCACTTT
CASSQDRSGNNSPLHF
>NA|NA|TRBJ1-5|TRBV7-2
TGTGCCAGCAGCTTCCACAGCAATCAGCCCCAGCATTTT
CASSFHSNQPQHF
>NA|TRBD1|TRBJ1-1|TRBV10-3
TGTGCCACCGATCCCACAGGGGCGAACACTGAAGCTTTCTTT
CATDPTGANTEAFF
>NA|TRBD2|TRBJ2-7|TRBV18
TGTGCCAGCTCATTCAAGACTAGCCTCAGCTACGAGCAGTACTTC
CASSFKTSLSYEQYF
>NA|NA|TRBJ2-7|TRBV6-1
TGTGCCAGCAGTGAACTTCCGGGACCCAATCCCTACGAGCAGTACTTC
CASSELPGPNPYEQYF
>NA|TRBD2|TRBJ2-1|TRBV6-1
TGTGCCAGCAGTGAAGTTGGACTAGCGGGAGTGGCGCAGTTCTTC
CASSEVGLAGVAQFF
>NA|NA|TRBJ2-7|TRBV23-1
TGCGCCAGCAGTCAATCACGAGGGACCTACGAGCAGTACTTC
CASSQSRGTYEQYF
>NA|NA|TRBJ2-3|TRBV5-4
TGTGCCAGCAGCCTGTCCTCCGACACAGATACGCAGTATTTT
CASSLSSDTDTQYF
>NA|NA|TRBJ2-5|TRBV6-1
TGTGCCAGCAGTCCTTATGTAGGGGAGACCCAGTACTTC
CASSPYVGETQYF
>NA|TRBD2|TRBJ2-1|TRBV19
TGTGCCAGTAGTAGCTGGACTAGCCCTCCTTCCTACAATGAGCAGTTCTTC
CASSSWTSPPSYNEQFF
>NA|NA|TRBJ1-2|TRBV2
TGTGCCAGCAGTGGGGCGAAGGCCTATGGCTACACCTTC
CASSGAKAYGYTF
>NA|NA|TRBJ1-1|TRBV28
TGTGCCAGCAGTTTGGACCCAAAGTTGAACACTGAAGCTTTCTTT
CASSLDPKLNTEAFF
>NA|TRBD2|TRBJ2-7|TRBV10-3
TGTGCCATCAGTGAGTCTGCTAGCGGGGGCAACGAGCAGTACTTC
CAISESASGGNEQYF
>NA|NA|TRBJ2-3|TRBV19
TGTGCCAGTAGTGACCGACAGGACGTCCTTGATACGCAGTATTTT
CASSDRQDVLDTQYF
>NA|NA|TRBJ2-2|TRBV7-2
TGTGCCAGCAGCCCCCCCCGGAACACCGGGGAGCTGTTTTTT
CASSPPRNTGELFF
>NA|NA|TRBJ2-3|TRBV19
TGTGCCAGTAGTCTAGACGGAGGGGATACGCAGTATTTT
CASSLDGGDTQYF
>NA|NA|TRBJ2-1|TRBV9
TGTGCCAGCAGCGTAGGCGTGGGGTCCTACAATGAGCAGTTCTTC
CASSVGVGSYNEQFF